The present entry profiles one TCR beta chain with its context. The data were obtained in a study of blood T cell repertoires in COVID-19. Study at large: Both acute and convalescent COVID-19 samples were obtained from the United States, Italy and Spain.

This CDR3 spans 15 amino acids. CDR1 MNHEY and CDR2 SVGAGI come from the germline V gene. Trimming took 6 bases from V and 0 from J; bases not matched to a gene: 6. Libraries were prepared by immunoSEQ multiplex PCR; TCRdb keeps only in-frame clonotypes and omits some of them. The data contain fewer than 200,000 clones, around four fifths of them singletons. The clonotype originates from a woman between 70 and 85 years old who had recovered from COVID-19. The chain links TRBV6-5 to TRBJ2-3, with 7 nucleotides matching TRBD2. The specimen sequenced was peripheral blood. The CDR3 region is CASRKLAASTDTQYF. The CDR3 DNA follows: TGTGCCAGCAGAAAGCTAGCGGCTAGCACAGATACGCAGTATTTT.